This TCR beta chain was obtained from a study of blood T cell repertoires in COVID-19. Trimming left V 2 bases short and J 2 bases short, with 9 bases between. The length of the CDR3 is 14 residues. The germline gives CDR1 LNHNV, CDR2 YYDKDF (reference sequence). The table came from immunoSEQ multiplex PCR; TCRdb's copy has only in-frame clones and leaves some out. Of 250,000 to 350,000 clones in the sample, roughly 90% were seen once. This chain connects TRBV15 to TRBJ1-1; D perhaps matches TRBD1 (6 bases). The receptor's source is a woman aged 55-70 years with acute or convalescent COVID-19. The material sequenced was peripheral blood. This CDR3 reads CATSRLTGNTEAFF. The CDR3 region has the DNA TGTGCCACCAGCAGACTGACAGGAAACACTGAAGCTTTCTTT.